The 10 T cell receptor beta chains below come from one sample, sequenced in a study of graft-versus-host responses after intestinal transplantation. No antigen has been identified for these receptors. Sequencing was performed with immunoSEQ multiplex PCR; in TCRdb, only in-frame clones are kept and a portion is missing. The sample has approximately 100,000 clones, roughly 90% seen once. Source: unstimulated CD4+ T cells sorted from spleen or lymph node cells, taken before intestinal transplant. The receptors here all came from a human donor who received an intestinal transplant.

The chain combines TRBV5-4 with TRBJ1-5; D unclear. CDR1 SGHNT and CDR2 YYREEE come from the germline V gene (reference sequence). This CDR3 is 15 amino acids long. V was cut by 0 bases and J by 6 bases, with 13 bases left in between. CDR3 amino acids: CASSLGGGSGQPQHF. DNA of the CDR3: TGTGCCAGCAGCTTGGGTGGAGGGAGCGGTCAGCCCCAGCATTTT.

DNA of the CDR3: TGTGCCAGCAGTTACGCGCGGGGGGGCACCGGGGAGCTGTTTTTT. Its translation is CASSYARGGTGELFF. The gene calls are TRBV27 and TRBJ2-2, with 9 bases that match TRBD2. Germline lookup yields CDR1 MNHEY and CDR2 SMNVEV (reference sequence). The CDR3 contains 15 residues. V shed 4 bases and J 4 bases; nucleotides not matched to a gene: 4.

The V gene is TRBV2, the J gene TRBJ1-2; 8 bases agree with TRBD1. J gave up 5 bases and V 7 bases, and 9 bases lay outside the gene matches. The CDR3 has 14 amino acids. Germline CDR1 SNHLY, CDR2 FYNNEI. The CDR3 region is CASTVDREGYGYTF. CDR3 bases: TGTGCCAGCACCGTGGACAGGGAGGGGTATGGCTACACCTTC.

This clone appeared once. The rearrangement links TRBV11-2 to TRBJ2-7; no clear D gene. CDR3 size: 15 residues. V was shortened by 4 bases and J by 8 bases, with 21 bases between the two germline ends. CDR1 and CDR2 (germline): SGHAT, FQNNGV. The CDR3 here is CASSSPSRTEPKQYF. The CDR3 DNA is TGTGCCAGCAGCTCCCCAAGCCGCACGGAGCCAAAGCAGTACTTC. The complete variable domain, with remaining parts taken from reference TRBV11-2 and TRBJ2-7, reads EAGVAQSPRYKIIEKRQSVAFWCNPISGHATLYWYQQILGQGPKLLIQFQNNGVVDDSQLPKDRFSAERLKGVDSTLKIQPAKLEDSAVYLCASSSPSRTEPKQYFGPGTRLTVT.

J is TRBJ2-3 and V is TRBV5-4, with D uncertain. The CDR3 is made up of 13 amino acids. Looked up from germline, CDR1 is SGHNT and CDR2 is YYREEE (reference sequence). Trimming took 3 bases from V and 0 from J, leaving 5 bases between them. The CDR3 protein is CASSSSSTDTQYF. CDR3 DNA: TGTGCCAGCAGCTCCTCTAGCACAGATACGCAGTATTTT.

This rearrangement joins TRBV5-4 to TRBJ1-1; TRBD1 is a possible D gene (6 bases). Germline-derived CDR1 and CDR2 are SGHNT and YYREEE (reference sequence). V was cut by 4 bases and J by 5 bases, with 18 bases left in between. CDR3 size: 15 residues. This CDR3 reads CASSGWGGGWTEAFF. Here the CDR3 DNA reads TGTGCCAGCAGCGGCTGGGGGGGCGGGTGGACTGAAGCTTTCTTT.

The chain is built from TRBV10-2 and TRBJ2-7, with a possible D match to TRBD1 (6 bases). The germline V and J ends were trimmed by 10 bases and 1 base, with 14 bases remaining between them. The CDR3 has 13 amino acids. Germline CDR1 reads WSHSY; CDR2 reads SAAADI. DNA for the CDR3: TGCGCCACCAAGGGGGTGAATTCCTACGAGCAGTACTTC. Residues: CATKGVNSYEQYF.

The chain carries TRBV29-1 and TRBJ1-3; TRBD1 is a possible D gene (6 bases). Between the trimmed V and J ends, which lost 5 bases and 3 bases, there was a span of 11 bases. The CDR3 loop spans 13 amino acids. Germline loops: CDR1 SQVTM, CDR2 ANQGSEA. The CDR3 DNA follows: TGCAGCGTTTCCTCAGGGGTTGGAAACACCATATATTTT. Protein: CSVSSGVGNTIYF.

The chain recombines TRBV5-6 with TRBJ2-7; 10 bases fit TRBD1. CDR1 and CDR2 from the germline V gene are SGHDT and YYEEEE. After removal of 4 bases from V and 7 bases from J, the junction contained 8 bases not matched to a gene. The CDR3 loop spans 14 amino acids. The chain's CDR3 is CASSDRDRGREQYF. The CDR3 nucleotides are TGTGCCAGCAGCGACCGGGACAGGGGTCGGGAGCAGTACTTC.

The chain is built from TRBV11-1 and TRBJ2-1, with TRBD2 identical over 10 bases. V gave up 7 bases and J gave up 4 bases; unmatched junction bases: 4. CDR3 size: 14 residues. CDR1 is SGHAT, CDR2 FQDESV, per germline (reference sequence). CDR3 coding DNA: TGTGCCAGCAAAACTAGCGGGATTTACAATGAGCAGTTCTTC. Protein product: CASKTSGIYNEQFF.